A single count supports the clone carrying this T cell receptor beta chain. Its antigen is not known. This entry is derived from a study of T cell responses to AZD1222 COVID-19 vaccine. Study-wide results and caveats: Mapped onto spike, vaccine-associated CD4 TCRs spanned it and were dominant at 160-218 and 743-854. Spike-specific TCR depth and breadth grew after two AZD1222 doses. Females made up more of the donors, who were largely white British, and clonal diversity may have come out too low.

CDR1 is LGHDT and CDR2 is YNNKEL in the germline V gene (reference sequence). The CDR3 runs to 16 residues. J lost 5 bases, V lost 0 bases, and 6 bases had no gene match. Some clones are missing from TCRdb's copy, which holds only in-frame ones; the method was immunoSEQ multiplex PCR. The table records about 140,000 clones, approximately 92% of them present only once. The J gene is TRBJ2-3, the V gene TRBV3-1 (or the pseudogene TRBV3-2); TRBD2 agrees at 9 bases. The sample was peripheral blood, taken 28 days after the second AZD1222 dose. This TCR was recovered from an adult who received the AZD1222 COVID-19 vaccine. CDR3 nucleotide sequence: TGTGCCAGCAGCCAAGATTCCGCAGCGGGGGGAGATACGCAGTATTTT. It specifies CASSQDSAAGGDTQYF.